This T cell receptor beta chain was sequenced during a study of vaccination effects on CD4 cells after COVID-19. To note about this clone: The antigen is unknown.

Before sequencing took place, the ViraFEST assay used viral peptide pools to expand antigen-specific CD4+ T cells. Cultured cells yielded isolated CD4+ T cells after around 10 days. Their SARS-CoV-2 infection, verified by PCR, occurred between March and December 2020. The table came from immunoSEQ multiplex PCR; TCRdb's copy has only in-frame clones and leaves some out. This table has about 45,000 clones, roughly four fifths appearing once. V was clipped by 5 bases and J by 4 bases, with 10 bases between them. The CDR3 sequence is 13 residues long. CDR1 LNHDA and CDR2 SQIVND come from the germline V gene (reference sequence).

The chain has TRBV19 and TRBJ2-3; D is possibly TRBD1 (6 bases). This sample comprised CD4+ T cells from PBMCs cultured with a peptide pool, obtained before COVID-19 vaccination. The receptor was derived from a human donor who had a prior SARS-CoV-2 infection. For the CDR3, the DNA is TGTGCCAGTAGTCAGGGGCCCGCAGATACGCAGTATTTT. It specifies CASSQGPADTQYF.